This T cell receptor (beta chain) originates from a study of shared clonotypes between healthy human individuals. Study-level information: A donor's plate count was three for CD4 naive and three for CD4 memory; CD8 naive had two and CD8 memory one.

Data came from immunoSEQ multiplex PCR; TCRdb stores just in-frame clones and leaves some out. In the table there are more than 2 million clones, 90% to 95% of which are singletons. As concerns this clone: Its cognate antigen is unknown.

Germline lookup yields CDR1 SGHAT and CDR2 FQNNGV. This CDR3 has 12 amino acids. Trimming took off 0 bases at V and 11 bases at J, with 8 bases between the two ends. The naive CD8 population came from CD45RO-negative cells selected for CCR7, without terminally differentiated effector memory CD45RA+ cells. Broader study findings: Rarefaction showed sorted-subset sequencing was incomplete despite large depth. Approximately 4.9% of naive CD4 clonotypes were shared across a few donors.

The sequence was obtained from a man between 18 and 35 years old in good health. Some clones in this sample may be carry-over from other donors' samples. The chain couples TRBV11-2 to TRBJ1-3; D gene uncertain. The sequenced sample was naive CD8+ T cells from PBMCs. The CDR3 sequence: CASSLEGRSIYF. CDR3 sequence (DNA): TGTGCCAGCAGCTTAGAAGGGAGGTCCATATATTTT.